Below, 8 T cell receptor beta chains from the same sample are listed, as sequenced in a study of sequential checkpoint blockade in melanoma (dated by TCRdb to between 2018 and 2021). Library prep was done by the immunoSEQ multiplex PCR assay. Drawn from immuneACCESS, this table holds only the in-frame rearrangements with V and J called that TCRdb kept. Clones are partly lost; checked studies trace under half to an unresolved V gene and leave the rest unexplained. For this sample there are 25,000 to 35,000 clones; nearly 85% appear just once. About a sixth of the sample comes from the top ten. The label giving this sample's treatment or condition can be read as: randomized to nivolumab then ipilimumab (arm A) or the reverse (arm B). Sample: CD8+ T cells sorted from blood (inferred from file names), taken from a patient given nivolumab and ipilimumab in sequence. The receptor set was obtained from a human donor with melanoma.

The chain links TRBV29-1 to TRBJ2-1; 9 nucleotides align to TRBD2. This CDR3 contains 12 residues. Germline loops: CDR1 SQVTM, CDR2 ANQGSEA. With 4 bases clipped from V and 10 bases from J, the junction kept 5 bases outside the gene matches. DNA for the CDR3: TGCAGCGTTGGAGCTAGCGGGGTAGAGCAGTTCTTC. This translates into CSVGASGVEQFF.

This clone has only one observation. The gene calls are TRBV27 and TRBJ1-1; 9 bases fit TRBD1. This CDR3 spans 15 amino acids. CDR1 and CDR2 from the germline V gene are MNHEY and SMNVEV (reference sequence). The trim removed 6 bases at V and 7 bases at J, leaving 12 bases unmatched. Here the CDR3 reads CASRGLYRGRDEAFF. As DNA, the CDR3 is TGTGCCAGCAGGGGACTTTACAGGGGGCGGGATGAAGCTTTCTTT.

This sequence joins TRBV28 and TRBJ2-5; a possible D gene is TRBD2 (6 bases). Germline V CDR1 and CDR2: MDHEN, SYDVKM. The CDR3 runs 19 residues. Trimming left V 3 bases short and J 5 bases short, with 28 bases between. The CDR3 loop reads CASSLGGTGRRGRTETQYF. The CDR3 DNA reads TGTGCCAGCAGTTTGGGTGGAACTGGGCGACGGGGGAGGACGGAGACCCAGTACTTC. The variable domain in full, with the rest retrieved from reference TRBV28 and TRBJ2-5, is DVKVTQSSRYLVKRTGEKVFLECVQDMDHENMFWYRQDPGLGLRLIYFSYDVKMKEKGDIPEGYSVSREKKERFSLILESASTNQTSMYLCASSLGGTGRRGRTETQYFGPGTRLLVL.

The chain joins TRBV10-2 to TRBJ2-7; D not resolved. Germline values: CDR1 WSHSY, CDR2 SAAADI. V was cut by 6 bases and J by 5 bases, with 5 bases left in between. The CDR3 spans 10 residues. Written as DNA, the CDR3 is TGCGCCAGCAGAGCGCACGAGCAGTACTTC. Translated: CASRAHEQYF.

The chain joins TRBV27 to TRBJ2-1, with 9 bases lining up with TRBD2. V lost 8 bases, J lost 9 bases, and 20 bases stayed unmatched. Germline CDR1 and CDR2: MNHEY and SMNVEV (reference sequence). The CDR3 is made up of 17 amino acids. The CDR3 here is CASSFGPQAGGPSEQFF. The CDR3 DNA reads TGTGCCAGCTCATTTGGGCCCCAGGCGGGAGGGCCCAGTGAGCAGTTCTTC.

The table lists this clone with a count of one. The gene calls are TRBV13 and TRBJ1-1; D unresolved. V was cut by 3 bases and J by 1 base, with 12 bases left in between. The CDR3 contains 15 residues. The V gene's germline CDR1 is PRHDT and CDR2 FYEKMQ (reference sequence). The CDR3: CASSFGREGNTEAFF. For the CDR3, the DNA is TGTGCCAGCAGCTTCGGACGGGAAGGGAACACTGAAGCTTTCTTT.

The CDR3 sequence is CASRPGIQETQYF. The CDR3 DNA reads TGTGCCAGCAGACCAGGGATTCAAGAGACCCAGTACTTC. The rearrangement uses TRBV5-4 and TRBJ2-5; D is perhaps TRBD1 (5 bases). V lost 5 bases and J 2 bases, leaving 10 bases between the germline ends. The CDR3 runs 13 residues. Germline V CDR1 and CDR2: SGHNT, YYREEE (reference sequence).

This rearrangement joins TRBV19 to TRBJ2-7; 10 positions agree with TRBD1. Per the germline V gene, CDR1 is LNHDA and CDR2 is SQIVND (reference sequence). J lost 6 bases, V lost 3 bases, and 2 bases had no gene match. The CDR3 covers 13 residues. Here the CDR3 reads CASSMTGGGEQYF. DNA of the CDR3: TGTGCCAGTAGTATGACAGGGGGCGGCGAGCAGTACTTC. The variable domain in full, with the rest retrieved from reference TRBV19 and TRBJ2-7, is DGGITQSPKYLFRKEGQNVTLSCEQNLNHDAMYWYRQDPGQGLRLIYYSQIVNDFQKGDIAEGYSVSREKKESFPLTVTSAQKNPTAFYLCASSMTGGGEQYFGPGTRLTVT.